This passage covers 16 T cell receptor beta chains from one sample sequenced in a study of T cells in Graves' hyperthyroidism and ophthalmopathy. The investigators amplified TCR beta CDR3 regions from RNA transcripts. With the HTBI primer set, the TCR CDR3 went through a first round of RT-PCR. TCRdb processed the multiplex PCR reads anew with MiXCR; each CDR3 protein has one entry. Of about 500,000 distinct CDR3 sequences listed, 15% to 20% are singletons. The sequencing sample was made of blood. The source is a woman under 40 with Graves' ophthalmopathy.

Only one count was recorded for this clonotype. A much larger clone differs from this one at a single base, so this may be a read error. J is TRBJ2-2 and V is TRBV12-3 or TRBV12-4, with TRBD2 matching over 8 bases. The CDR3 sequence is 17 residues long. Here the CDR3 DNA reads TGTTCCAGCAGCCCAGGGGAGGGACTAGGGGGCACCGGGGAGCTGTTTTTT. Translation gives CSSSPGEGLGGTGELFF.

This clonotype was seen only a few times. The chain has TRBV6-2 or TRBV6-3 and TRBJ2-2; maybe TRBD2 (6 bases). V lost 6 bases and J 4 bases, leaving 18 bases between the germline ends. Germline loops: CDR1 MNHEY, CDR2 SVGEGT. This CDR3 has 16 residues. CDR3 sequence reads: CASRQRGAVGTGELFF. CDR3 nucleotides: TGTGCCAGCAGACAACGCGGGGCGGTGGGCACCGGGGAGCTGTTTTTT.

The rearrangement uses TRBV19 and TRBJ1-6; tentative D call: TRBD1 (6 bases). V was shortened by 4 bases and J by 6 bases, with 16 bases between the two germline ends. CDR1 is LNHDA, CDR2 SQIVND, per germline (reference sequence). The length of the CDR3 is 16 residues. CDR3 DNA: TGTGCCAGTAGTAGTGGATCGGGCAGGGGTAATTCACCCCTCCACTTT. Its protein is CASSSGSGRGNSPLHF. The whole variable domain, remainder taken from reference TRBV19 and TRBJ1-6, is DGGITQSPKYLFRKEGQNVTLSCEQNLNHDAMYWYRQDPGQGLRLIYYSQIVNDFQKGDIAEGYSVSREKKESFPLTVTSAQKNPTAFYLCASSSGSGRGNSPLHFGNGTRLTVT.

This clonotype was counted at least ten times. This chain links TRBV3-1 with TRBJ2-1; D is possibly TRBD2 (5 bases). V was shortened by 0 bases and J by 12 bases, with 15 bases between the two germline ends. Germline CDR1 LGHDT, CDR2 YNNKEL (reference sequence). The CDR3 has 14 amino acids. The CDR3 sequence: CASSQDHLGDGQFF. CDR3 sequence (DNA): TGTGCCAGCAGCCAAGATCATCTGGGAGACGGGCAGTTCTTC.

This clonotype was observed at least ten times. V usage is TRBV24-1 and J usage is TRBJ1-5, with a possible D match to TRBD1 (5 bases). Germline V gene sequence: CDR1 KGHDR, CDR2 SFDVKD. Trimming pared 1 base from V and 2 bases from J, leaving 8 bases between. The CDR3 is made up of 15 amino acids. The chain's CDR3 is CATSDFGDGNQPQHF. The CDR3 DNA reads TGTGCCACCAGTGATTTTGGGGACGGCAATCAGCCCCAGCATTTT.

Remarks on this clonotype: This may stem from a read error, because a much larger clone lies one nucleotide away. This chain links TRBV5-1 with TRBJ2-1; D call uncertain. With the DNA end fitting TRBJ2-7 better, the J assignment may be wrong. CDR1 and CDR2 (germline): SGHRS, YFSETQ. The CDR3 sequence is 15 residues long. In nucleotides, the CDR3 is TGCGCCAGCAGCGTTACTGGTAGCTCCTACAATGAGCAGTACTTC. Translated, it gives CASSVTGSSYNEQYF.

This clonotype has at least ten counts. The rearrangement uses TRBV28 and TRBJ2-2; D perhaps matches TRBD1 (5 bases). This CDR3 contains 15 residues. Germline lookup yields CDR1 MDHEN and CDR2 SYDVKM. Deletions cut 7 bases from V and 4 bases from J, with 16 bases between. The CDR3 region has the DNA TGTGCCAGCACCGACAGTACGCGAGGCACCGGGGAGCTGTTTTTT. Translated, it gives CASTDSTRGTGELFF. The full variable domain, with the rest looked up from reference TRBV28 and TRBJ2-2, is DVKVTQSSRYLVKRTGEKVFLECVQDMDHENMFWYRQDPGLGLRLIYFSYDVKMKEKGDIPEGYSVSREKKERFSLILESASTNQTSMYLCASTDSTRGTGELFFGEGSRLTVL.

The gene calls are TRBV4-1 and TRBJ2-7; D perhaps matches TRBD2 (5 bases). V was trimmed by 0 bases and J by 5 bases, leaving 8 bases between them. The germline CDR1 and CDR2 sequences are MGHRA and YSYEKL. This CDR3 has 13 amino acids. The CDR3 here is CASSQDRGNEQYF. CDR3 nucleotides: TGCGCCAGCAGCCAAGATCGAGGGAACGAGCAGTACTTC.

This clonotype was seen a handful of times. The chain recombines TRBV28 with TRBJ2-4; 10 nucleotides line up with TRBD1. This CDR3 is 20 amino acids long. Germline V gene lookup returns CDR1 MDHEN and CDR2 SYDVKM. V lost 3 bases to trimming and J lost 0 bases; unmatched junction nucleotides: 14. The CDR3 region has the DNA TGTGCCAGCAGTTTCTCGACAGGGGGCGTTTTGGGTATAGCCAAAAACATTCAGTACTTC. It specifies CASSFSTGGVLGIAKNIQYF.

The chain employs TRBV6-2 or TRBV6-3 and TRBJ2-1; the match to TRBD2 covers 7 bases. This CDR3 region has 16 residues. J was trimmed by 0 bases and V by 6 bases; bases with no gene match: 8. The germline V gene encodes CDR1 MNHEY and CDR2 SVGEGT. In nucleotides, the CDR3 is TGTGCCAGCAGATTCTTGGGCGGGAGCTCCTACAATGAGCAGTTCTTC. Translating gives CASRFLGGSSYNEQFF.

This clonotype was recorded many times. V usage is TRBV5-1 and J usage is TRBJ2-3; 9 bases agree with TRBD2. This CDR3 spans 16 amino acids. V lost 4 bases and J lost 0; bases outside the gene matches: 6. Germline V gene lookup returns CDR1 SGHRS and CDR2 YFSETQ. In nucleotides, the CDR3 is TGCGCCAGCAGCCCCGTAGCGGGAGTTAGCACAGATACGCAGTATTTT. Translated: CASSPVAGVSTDTQYF.

This clonotype was observed many times. V and J are TRBV7-8 and TRBJ1-2; 8 nucleotides agree with TRBD1. This CDR3 has 13 residues. Germline CDR1 reads SGHVS; CDR2 reads FQNEAQ. Unmatched junction bases numbered 5, after V lost 5 bases and J lost 6 bases. CDR3 amino acids: CASSLDRENGYTF. CDR3 DNA: TGTGCCAGCAGCCTGGACAGGGAAAATGGCTACACCTTC.

This clonotype was recorded a few times. This rearrangement joins TRBV28 to TRBJ2-3, with 8 bases fitting TRBD2. The CDR3 covers 16 residues. The germline V gene encodes CDR1 MDHEN and CDR2 SYDVKM. Trimming cost V 2 bases and J 1 base; bases outside gene matches: 5. CDR3 in amino acids: CASSLGSTSGTDTQYF. CDR3 in DNA: TGTGCCAGCAGTTTAGGGTCGACTAGCGGCACAGATACGCAGTATTTT.

This clonotype was observed at least ten times. The V call is TRBV7-2, the J call TRBJ2-3; maybe TRBD1 (6 bases). V was pared by 7 bases and J by 0 bases, with 14 bases between. CDR3 length: 15 residues. Germline V gives CDR1 SGHTA, CDR2 FQGNSA. The CDR3 protein is CASTPGETSTDTQYF. The CDR3, as DNA: TGTGCCAGCACTCCAGGGGAAACTAGCACAGATACGCAGTATTTT.

V gene TRBV11-3 combines with J gene TRBJ2-1; TRBD2 matches at 11 bases. The CDR3 totals 15 residues. Germline values: CDR1 SGHNT, CDR2 YENEEA. V shed 1 base and J 6 bases; nucleotides not matched to a gene: 2. Written as DNA, the CDR3 is TGTGCCAGCAGCTTAGTCGGACTAGCGGGCAATGAGCAGTTCTTC. This encodes CASSLVGLAGNEQFF.

The sample holds many counts of this clonotype. This chain links TRBV20-1 with TRBJ2-7, with TRBD1 matching 7 bases. This CDR3 has 13 amino acids. CDR1 and CDR2 from the germline V gene are DFQATT and SNEGSKA (reference sequence). V gave up 6 bases and J gave up 1 base; unmatched junction bases: 6. The CDR3 protein is CSAIGTESYEQYF. The CDR3 nucleotides are TGCAGTGCCATCGGGACAGAATCCTACGAGCAGTACTTC.